The clone carrying this T cell receptor beta chain was counted between two and nine times. Its target is not known. TCRdb passed the 5' RACE reads through MiXCR, listing each CDR3 protein once. The sample includes about 840,000 distinct CDR3 sequences, about 11% seen only once; the top ten take 0.51%. The data belong to a study of CD8 T cells in ankylosing spondylitis. Germline V gene lookup returns CDR1 SGDLS and CDR2 YYNGEE. The CDR3 extends over 13 amino acids. V was shortened by 6 bases and J by 3 bases, with 12 bases between the two germline ends. Study-wide findings and caveats: Ankylosing spondylitis blood seemed to carry a telltale TCR beta motif made of several highly homologous variants. Significant enrichment of disease-linked clones was reported in matched ankylosing spondylitis synovial fluid.

Sequenced material: blood, either unsorted or a sorted T cell fraction (not recorded which). V gene TRBV9 combines with J gene TRBJ1-2; D unresolved. The sequence came from a male donor with ankylosing spondylitis. CDR3 bases: TGTGCCAGCACCTTCGGGGAGGACTATGGCTACACCTTC. It is translated as CASTFGEDYGYTF.